Listed below are T cell receptor beta chains from one sample, sequenced in a study of siplizumab effects on memory and regulatory T cells. Produced via immunoSEQ multiplex PCR; TCRdb's table is partial and in-frame only. Among around 100,000 clones listed, roughly 93% were seen once. Specimen: Tregs sorted from blood. These receptors were obtained from a human donor in good health. CDR3s leave out the opening cysteine and the closing phenylalanine or tryptophan.

j_call v_call cdr3_aa
TRBJ2-7 TRBV7-9 ASSSGWGGEQY
TRBJ2-7 TRBV5-1 ASSRSGLNYEQY
TRBJ2-7 TRBV4-2 ASSQDPGTDTYEQY
TRBJ1-2 TRBV30 AWSRLNYGYT
TRBJ2-7 TRBV15 ATSRATMAAAGYEQY
TRBJ1-4 TRBV15 ATSRDGVVEKLF
TRBJ1-1 TRBV5-1 ASSYRDLYTEAF
TRBJ1-2 TRBV2 ASSAGLVYGYT
TRBJ2-7 TRBV11-2 ASSLDPSGGFRYEQY
TRBJ1-1 TRBV5-1 ASSLVGTGGEAF
TRBJ1-2 TRBV5-1 ASSGGTPNGYT